These T cell receptor beta chains were read from a single sample in a study of spatial heterogeneity in lung cancer. TCRdb independently ran MiXCR on the 5' RACE reads; one entry per CDR3 protein. The data show roughly 120,000 distinct CDR3 sequences, 12% seen once. The sequencing here drew on PBMCs, taken at follow-up. These receptors were collected from a male donor with early-stage non-small cell lung cancer. Each CDR3 is given with its conserved first and last residue. The D gene is left open where the match is weak. Clone size is given for some rows only: seen once, a few or many times, or a class if the clone is expanded.

v_gene	d_gene	len	j_gene	abundance	CDR3aa	CDR3nt
TRBV27	TRBD2	17	TRBJ2-1	many	CASSLTSGGANNNEQFF	TGTGCCAGCAGTCTCACTAGCGGGGGGGCCAATAACAATGAGCAGTTCTTC
TRBV6-5	TRBD1	13	TRBJ2-1	-	CASTHNRGNEQFF	TGTGCCAGCACCCACAACAGGGGTAATGAGCAGTTCTTC
TRBV2	TRBD1	16	TRBJ2-5	few	CASRERDRGPQETQYF	TGTGCCAGCAGAGAGCGGGACAGGGGACCTCAAGAGACCCAGTACTTC
TRBV2	TRBD1	13	TRBJ1-1	few	CANRDRGSTEAFF	TGTGCCAACCGGGACAGGGGTTCCACTGAAGCTTTCTTT
TRBV7-9	-	13	TRBJ2-1	-	CASSLPPRDEQFF	TGTGCCAGCAGCCTCCCCCCGCGCGATGAGCAGTTCTTC
TRBV28	-	14	TRBJ1-5	-	CASSTGISFGPQHF	TGTGCCAGCAGTACCGGAATTAGCTTTGGGCCCCAGCATTTT
TRBV7-2	TRBD1	15	TRBJ2-7	-	CASSFTGQGTYEQYF	TGTGCCAGCAGCTTCACGGGACAGGGGACCTACGAGCAGTACTTC
TRBV4-3	TRBD1	15	TRBJ1-1	few	CASSRTGESRTEAFF	TGCGCCAGCAGCCGAACAGGGGAGAGTCGGACTGAAGCTTTCTTT
TRBV10-3	-	15	TRBJ2-1	-	CAISQQGLGLNEQFF	TGTGCCATCAGTCAACAGGGATTGGGCCTCAATGAGCAGTTCTTC
TRBV10-3	TRBD1	16	TRBJ1-4	few	CAISERTGGVYEKLFF	TGTGCCATCAGTGAGAGGACAGGGGGCGTCTATGAAAAACTGTTTTTT
TRBV15	-	16	TRBJ1-6	many	CATSRDRSSQASPLHF	TGTGCCACCAGCAGAGATAGGAGCTCCCAAGCTTCACCCCTCCACTTT
TRBV27	TRBD1	15	TRBJ1-5	-	CASSSRGPDREPQHF	TGTGCCAGCAGTTCCAGGGGGCCGGATCGGGAGCCCCAGCATTTT
TRBV3-1	-	15	TRBJ2-3	-	CASSQGIGATDTQYF	TGTGCCAGCAGCCAAGGGATAGGGGCCACAGATACGCAGTATTTT
TRBV29-1	TRBD1	12	TRBJ1-2	few	CSVDRGRFGYTF	TGCAGCGTTGACAGGGGGCGGTTTGGCTACACCTTC
TRBV4-1	-	13	TRBJ2-7	-	CASSQDRVDEQYF	TGCGCCAGCAGCCAAGATCGGGTCGATGAGCAGTACTTC
TRBV12-3/TRBV12-4	TRBD1	15	TRBJ1-4	many	CASSAMTGLNEKLFF	TGTGCCAGCAGTGCGATGACAGGGCTTAATGAAAAACTGTTTTTT
TRBV7-9	TRBD1	14	TRBJ1-1	many	CASRKDRGNTEAFF	TGTGCCAGCAGGAAAGACAGGGGCAACACTGAAGCTTTCTTT
TRBV10-1	TRBD1	13	TRBJ1-1	-	CASRDRPNTEAFF	TGCGCCAGCAGGGACAGGCCGAACACTGAAGCTTTCTTT
TRBV5-1	-	14	TRBJ1-2	-	CASSLVVQGSGYTF	TGCGCCAGCAGCTTGGTCGTACAGGGTAGTGGCTACACCTTC
TRBV20-1	-	12	TRBJ1-6	-	CSATDSGRPLHF	TGCAGTGCTACCGACTCCGGACGTCCCCTCCACTTT
TRBV10-3	TRBD2	14	TRBJ2-1	many	CAISQRGDYNEQFF	TGTGCCATCAGCCAGCGGGGGGACTACAATGAGCAGTTCTTC
TRBV4-1	-	15	TRBJ1-1	-	CASSQVQSTNTEAFF	TGCGCCAGCAGCCAAGTTCAGAGTACGAACACTGAAGCTTTCTTT
TRBV20-1	-	14	TRBJ1-5	-	CSARDLQGNQPQHF	TGCAGTGCTAGAGATTTACAGGGCAATCAGCCCCAGCATTTT
TRBV5-1	TRBD2	14	TRBJ2-7	many	CASSLAGDLYEQYF	TGCGCCAGCAGCCTAGCGGGGGACCTCTACGAGCAGTACTTC
TRBV6-1	-	14	TRBJ2-7	many	CASADQPLSYEQYF	TGTGCCAGTGCTGACCAGCCGCTATCCTACGAGCAGTACTTC
TRBV20-1	-	13	TRBJ2-7	few	CSASSDNPYEQYF	TGCAGTGCTAGTTCGGACAATCCCTACGAGCAGTACTTC
TRBV25-1	TRBD1	16	TRBJ1-5	few	CASSDTGVGSNQPQHF	TGTGCCAGCAGTGACACAGGGGTGGGTAGCAATCAGCCCCAGCATTTT
TRBV27	TRBD1	22	TRBJ2-5	few	CASSFRGIAGTGSRPGQETQYF	TGTGCCAGCAGTTTCCGAGGGATAGCCGGGACAGGGAGCCGCCCGGGACAAGAGACCCAGTACTTC
TRBV20-1	-	15	TRBJ1-2	-	CSAKDIRGWGYGYTF	TGCAGTGCAAAAGACATCAGGGGTTGGGGCTATGGCTACACCTTC
TRBV20-1	-	8	TRBJ1-1	-	CSALGAFF	TGCAGTGCTCTGGGAGCTTTCTTT
TRBV29-1	-	12	TRBJ2-7	many	CSVTASRYEQYF	TGCAGCGTGACAGCGTCTCGATACGAGCAGTACTTC
TRBV12-3/TRBV12-4	-	13	TRBJ2-7	-	CASSFRGSHEQYF	TGTGCCAGCAGTTTCAGGGGATCCCACGAGCAGTACTTC
TRBV4-2	TRBD1	18	TRBJ2-1	few	CASSQAGTGISSYNEQFF	TGTGCCAGCAGCCAAGCCGGGACAGGAATCTCCTCCTACAATGAGCAGTTCTTC
TRBV6-2/TRBV6-3	-	14	TRBJ2-7	-	CASSYSAPTYEQYF	TGTGCCAGCAGTTACTCGGCGCCTACCTACGAGCAGTACTTC
TRBV24-1	TRBD2	15	TRBJ2-3	few	CATSDGGGLTDTQYF	TGTGCCACCAGTGATGGGGGGGGACTCACAGATACGCAGTATTTT
TRBV7-8	-	18	TRBJ2-1	-	CASSREASSTPIYNEQFF	TGTGCCAGCAGCCGTGAGGCCTCTAGTACCCCGATTTACAATGAGCAGTTCTTC
TRBV7-9	-	14	TRBJ1-1	-	CASSFTGRYTEAFF	TGTGCCAGCAGTTTTACGGGAAGGTACACTGAAGCTTTCTTT
TRBV30	-	12	TRBJ1-1	many	CACGSSGTEAFF	TGTGCCTGCGGGTCGAGCGGCACTGAAGCTTTCTTT
TRBV4-3	TRBD1	16	TRBJ1-6	few	CASSQEFGTGVSPLHF	TGCGCCAGCAGCCAAGAATTCGGGACAGGGGTTTCACCCCTCCACTTT
TRBV29-1	-	13	TRBJ1-2	many	CSVGGQSLGGYTF	TGCAGCGTAGGAGGACAGTCCCTAGGAGGCTACACCTTC
TRBV12-3/TRBV12-4	-	11	TRBJ2-5	medium-sized	CASSALGTQYF	TGTGCCAGCAGTGCGCTGGGGACCCAGTACTTC
TRBV18	-	15	TRBJ2-7	few	CASSLQGTKTYEQYF	TGTGCCAGCTCACTGCAGGGGACTAAAACCTACGAGCAGTACTTC
TRBV12-3/TRBV12-4	-	14	TRBJ2-2	-	CASSLGGNAGELFF	TGTGCCAGCAGTTTAGGGGGTAACGCCGGGGAGCTGTTTTTT
TRBV5-6	-	16	TRBJ1-1	many	CASSLAQGGMNTEAFF	TGTGCCAGCAGCTTGGCCCAGGGAGGTATGAACACTGAAGCTTTCTTT
TRBV28	TRBD1	15	TRBJ2-7	-	CASRTTGALTYEQYF	TGTGCCAGCAGAACGACAGGGGCCCTAACCTACGAGCAGTACTTC
TRBV2	-	13	TRBJ2-2	once	CASKVHYTGELFF	TGTGCCAGCAAAGTACACTACACCGGGGAGCTGTTTTTT
TRBV7-9	TRBD1	12	TRBJ1-2	-	CASSLGQGTSTF	TGTGCCAGCAGCCTAGGACAGGGGACCTCCACCTTC
TRBV7-9	-	16	TRBJ2-1	-	CASSLGASSPYNEQFF	TGTGCCAGCAGCTTAGGGGCCAGCAGTCCTTACAATGAGCAGTTCTTC
TRBV7-3	-	15	TRBJ2-1	-	CASSPLPGSYNEQFF	TGTGCCAGCAGCCCCCTTCCTGGCTCCTACAATGAGCAGTTCTTC
TRBV7-6	-	13	TRBJ1-1	once	CASCLAGVTEAFF	TGTGCCAGCTGCTTAGCAGGGGTCACTGAAGCTTTCTTT
TRBV27	-	12	TRBJ2-7	few	CASCEGCHEQYF	TGTGCCAGCTGTGAAGGGTGCCACGAGCAGTACTTC
TRBV19	-	16	TRBJ1-5	-	CASVPRTATSNQPQHF	TGTGCCAGTGTCCCTCGGACAGCGACTAGCAATCAGCCCCAGCATTTT
TRBV10-3	-	12	TRBJ2-4	-	CATAQDTNIQYF	TGTGCCACAGCGCAGGATACAAACATTCAGTACTTC